These 17 T cell receptor beta chains share one sample of origin, sequenced in a study of spatial heterogeneity in lung cancer. Noted time point: sample taken at primary tumor resection. Researchers sequenced whole RNA taken from tumor, nontumor lung or frozen PBMC without sorting. Each CDR3 protein is one row after TCRdb ran MiXCR on the 5' RACE reads. The sample includes around 2,900 distinct CDR3 sequences, more than 30% of them seen just once. Sequenced material: PBMCs, taken at surgery. The receptors come from a male donor with early-stage non-small cell lung cancer.

By share, this clonotype counts as medium-sized. The V call is TRBV27, the J call TRBJ2-4; no firm D call. V was pared by 0 bases and J by 4 bases, with 4 bases between. This CDR3 comprises 13 residues. Germline V CDR1 and CDR2: MNHEY, SMNVEV (reference sequence). Here the CDR3 reads CASSLSIKNIQYF. CDR3 sequence (DNA): TGTGCCAGCAGTTTATCGATAAAAAACATTCAGTACTTC.

This clonotype appeared a few times. The genes are TRBV12-3 or TRBV12-4 and TRBJ2-3, with D possibly being TRBD2 (6 bases). CDR3 length: 14 residues. Trimming pared 7 bases from V and 4 bases from J, leaving 15 bases between. CDR3 sequence (DNA): TGTGCCAGCACCATCGGAGGGCATTCAGATACGCAGTATTTT. Protein: CASTIGGHSDTQYF.

The V call is TRBV7-2, the J call TRBJ1-1, with a weak D call TRBD1 (5 bases). The V end lost 2 bases, the J end lost 4 bases, and 11 bases lay between the germline ends. Germline CDR1 SGHTA, CDR2 FQGNSA. The CDR3 is 14 residues long. The CDR3, as DNA: TGTGCCAGCAGCTTACAGGGCGGGACCACTGAAGCTTTCTTT. It is translated as CASSLQGGTTEAFF.

This clonotype was counted only a few times. V is TRBV29-1 and J is TRBJ2-7, with D tentatively TRBD1 or TRBD2 (5 bases each). The length of the CDR3 is 14 residues. Germline CDR1 is SQVTM and CDR2 is ANQGSEA. Trimming took off 3 bases at V and 2 bases at J, with 14 bases between the two ends. The CDR3 region has the DNA TGCAGCGTTGATAAAGGGACCTACCCCTACGAGCAGTACTTC. Translating gives CSVDKGTYPYEQYF.

This CDR3 is CASSDGSTGELFF. The CDR3 DNA reads TGTGCCAGCAGTGACGGGTCCACCGGGGAGCTGTTTTTT. The rearrangement links TRBV6-4 to TRBJ2-2, with D hard to call. Germline lookup yields CDR1 MRHNA and CDR2 SNTAGT. CDR3 length equals 13 residues. The V end lost 2 bases, the J end lost 4 bases, and 5 bases lay between the germline ends.

The V call is TRBV6-1, the J call TRBJ1-6; D uncertain. Germline lookup yields CDR1 MNHNS and CDR2 SASEGT. Trimming took 2 bases from V and 11 from J, leaving 16 bases between them. This CDR3 has 15 amino acids. The DNA of the CDR3 is TGTGCCAGCAGTGAATTTTGGCTAGGCGGTCCACCCCTCCACTTT. Encoded protein: CASSEFWLGGPPLHF.

This clonotype turned up a few times. The chain has TRBV7-9 and TRBJ2-7, with D tentatively TRBD1 (6 bases). This CDR3 is 12 amino acids long. The germline CDR1 and CDR2 sequences are SEHNR and FQNEAQ (reference sequence). Trimming took off 9 bases at V and 3 bases at J, with 12 bases between the two ends. Written as DNA, the CDR3 is TGTGCCAGTGAAACAGGGAACTACGAGCAGTACTTC. Residues: CASETGNYEQYF.

This clonotype is medium-sized. The rearrangement uses TRBV7-9 and TRBJ1-2; D not certain. This CDR3 is 14 amino acids long. V gave up 4 bases and J gave up 3 bases, with 12 bases separating them. Germline V gene data show CDR1 as SEHNR and CDR2 as FQNEAQ (reference sequence). For the CDR3, the DNA is TGTGCCAGCAGCTATCGCCAACAGTACTATGGCTACACCTTC. This encodes CASSYRQQYYGYTF.

With regard to this clonotype: A much larger clone differs from this one at a single base, so this may be a read error. The rearrangement uses TRBV27 and TRBJ2-7; D is ambiguous. The CDR3 runs to 12 residues. The germline V gene has CDR1 MNHEY and CDR2 SMNVEV (reference sequence). CDR3: CVSSPGSYEQYF. CDR3 bases: TGTGTCAGCAGTCCAGGATCCTACGAGCAGTACTTC.

V and J are TRBV20-1 and TRBJ2-3; TRBD2 aligns across 9 bases. The ends lost 6 bases at V and 2 bases at J; junction bases unmatched: 18. Germline V gene data show CDR1 as DFQATT and CDR2 as SNEGSKA (reference sequence). The CDR3 totals 18 residues. CDR3 sequence reads: CSAQQQRRTSAYTDTQYF. CDR3 sequence (DNA): TGCAGTGCCCAGCAGCAACGTCGGACTAGCGCGTACACAGATACGCAGTATTTT.

The rearrangement joins TRBV11-2 to TRBJ2-6; D may be TRBD1 (5 bases). CDR1 SGHAT and CDR2 FQNNGV come from the germline V gene. Deletions cut 5 bases from V and 2 bases from J, with 10 bases between. The CDR3 covers 15 residues. The CDR3 DNA sequence: TGTGCCAGCAGCCACGCCAGGGCTGGGGCCAACGTCCTGACTTTC. Translating it yields CASSHARAGANVLTF.

This clonotype was counted ten times or more. V gene TRBV7-9 combines with J gene TRBJ1-2, with D unclear. Germline V gives CDR1 SEHNR, CDR2 FQNEAQ (reference sequence). Trimming took off 0 bases at V and 2 bases at J, with 13 bases between the two ends. CDR3 length equals 16 residues. CDR3 in amino acids: CASSLAHQASNYGYTF. CDR3 DNA sequence: TGTGCCAGCAGCTTAGCCCACCAGGCGAGCAACTATGGCTACACCTTC.

The CDR3 sequence: CASSITSGRDEQFF. In nucleotides, the CDR3 is TGTGCCAGTAGTATCACTAGCGGGAGGGACGAGCAGTTCTTC. The rearrangement links TRBV19 to TRBJ2-1; 13 nucleotides agree with TRBD2. The ends lost 3 bases at V and 10 bases at J; junction bases unmatched: 3. The CDR3 runs to 14 residues. Germline loops: CDR1 LNHDA, CDR2 SQIVND (reference sequence). The full variable domain, in which reference TRBV19 and TRBJ2-1 provide the parts outside the CDR3, is DGGITQSPKYLFRKEGQNVTLSCEQNLNHDAMYWYRQDPGQGLRLIYYSQIVNDFQKGDIAEGYSVSREKKESFPLTVTSAQKNPTAFYLCASSITSGRDEQFFGPGTRLTVL.

This clonotype showed up many times. The chain couples TRBV24-1 to TRBJ2-1, with 9 positions matching TRBD2. J was trimmed by 3 bases and V by 3 bases; bases with no gene match: 5. There are 16 residues in the CDR3. Per germline, CDR1 KGHDR and CDR2 SFDVKD. The CDR3 region is CATSDLGTSSYNEQFF. CDR3 coding DNA: TGTGCCACCAGTGATCTCGGGACTAGCAGCTACAATGAGCAGTTCTTC.

This chain links TRBV19 with TRBJ2-1, with D unresolved. Trimming took off 7 bases at V and 5 bases at J, with 12 bases between the two ends. CDR1 is LNHDA and CDR2 is SQIVND in the germline V gene (reference sequence). This CDR3 is built from 13 residues. The CDR3 DNA reads as TGTGCCAGTAACCAAGAACCGCACAATGAGCAGTTCTTC. This codes for CASNQEPHNEQFF.

With respect to this clonotype: This could be a read error, since a much larger clone is one nucleotide away. V and J are TRBV15 and TRBJ2-4, with D possibly TRBD1 on 5 matching bases. The CDR3 spans 13 residues. Per the germline V gene, CDR1 is LNHNV and CDR2 is YYDKDF (reference sequence). As DNA, the CDR3 is TGTGCCACCAGCCAGGGTTTTGGAAACATTGAGTACTTC. Its translation is CATSQGFGNIEYF.

The chain links TRBV7-6 to TRBJ2-7, with TRBD1 matching 11 bases. The V segment lost 4 bases and the J segment 7 bases; nucleotides outside the gene matches: 3. CDR1 SGHVS and CDR2 FNYEAQ come from the germline V gene. This CDR3 has 13 residues. CDR3 sequence reads: CASSSDRGLEQYF. The CDR3 bases are TGTGCCAGCAGCTCGGACAGGGGGCTTGAGCAGTACTTC.